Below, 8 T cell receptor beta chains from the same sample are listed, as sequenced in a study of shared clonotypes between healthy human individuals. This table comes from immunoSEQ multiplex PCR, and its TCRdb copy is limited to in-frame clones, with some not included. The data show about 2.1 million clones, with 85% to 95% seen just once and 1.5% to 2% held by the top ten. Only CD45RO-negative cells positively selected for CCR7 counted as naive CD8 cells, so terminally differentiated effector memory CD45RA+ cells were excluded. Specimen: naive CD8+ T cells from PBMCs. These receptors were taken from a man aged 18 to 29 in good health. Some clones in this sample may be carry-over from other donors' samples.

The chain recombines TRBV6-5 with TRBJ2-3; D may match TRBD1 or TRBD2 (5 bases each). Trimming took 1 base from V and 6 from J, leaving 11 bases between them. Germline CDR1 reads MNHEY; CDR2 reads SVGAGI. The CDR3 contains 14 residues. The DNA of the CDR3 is TGTGCCAGCAGTTACTTATCAGGGAGCGATACGCAGTATTTT. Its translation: CASSYLSGSDTQYF.

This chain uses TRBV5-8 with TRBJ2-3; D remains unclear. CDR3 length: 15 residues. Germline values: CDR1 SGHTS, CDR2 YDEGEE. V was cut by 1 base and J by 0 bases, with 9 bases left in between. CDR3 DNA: TGTGCCAGCAGCTTGAAAGGCTTTAGCACAGATACGCAGTATTTT. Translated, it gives CASSLKGFSTDTQYF.

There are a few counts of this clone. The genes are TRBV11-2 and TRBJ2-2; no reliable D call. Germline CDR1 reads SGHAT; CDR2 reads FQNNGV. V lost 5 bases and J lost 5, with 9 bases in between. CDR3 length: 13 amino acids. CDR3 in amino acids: CASSKIGTGELFF. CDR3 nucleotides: TGTGCCAGCAGCAAAATAGGGACCGGGGAGCTGTTTTTT.

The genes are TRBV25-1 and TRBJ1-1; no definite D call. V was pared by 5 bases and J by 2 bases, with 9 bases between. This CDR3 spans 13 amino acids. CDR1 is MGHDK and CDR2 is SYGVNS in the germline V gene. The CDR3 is CASSIIGNTEAFF. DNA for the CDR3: TGTGCCAGCAGTATCATCGGCAACACTGAAGCTTTCTTT.

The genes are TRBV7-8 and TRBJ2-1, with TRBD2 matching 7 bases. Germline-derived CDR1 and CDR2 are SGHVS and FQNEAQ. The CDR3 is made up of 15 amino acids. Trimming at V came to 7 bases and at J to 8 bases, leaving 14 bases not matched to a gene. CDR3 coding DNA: TGTGCCAGCACCGCAACTAGCGCCTGGTGGGATGAGCAGTTCTTC. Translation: CASTATSAWWDEQFF.

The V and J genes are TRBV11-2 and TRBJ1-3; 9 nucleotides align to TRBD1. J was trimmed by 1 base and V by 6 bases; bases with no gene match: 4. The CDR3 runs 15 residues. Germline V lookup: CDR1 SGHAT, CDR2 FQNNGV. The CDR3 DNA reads TGTGCCAGCAGGGGAGGACAGGGGTCTGGAAACACCATATATTTT. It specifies CASRGGQGSGNTIYF.

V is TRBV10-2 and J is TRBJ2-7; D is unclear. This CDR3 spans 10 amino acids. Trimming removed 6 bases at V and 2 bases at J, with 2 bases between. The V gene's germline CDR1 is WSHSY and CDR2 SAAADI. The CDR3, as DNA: TGCGCCAGCAGGGCCTACGAGCAGTACTTC. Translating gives CASRAYEQYF.

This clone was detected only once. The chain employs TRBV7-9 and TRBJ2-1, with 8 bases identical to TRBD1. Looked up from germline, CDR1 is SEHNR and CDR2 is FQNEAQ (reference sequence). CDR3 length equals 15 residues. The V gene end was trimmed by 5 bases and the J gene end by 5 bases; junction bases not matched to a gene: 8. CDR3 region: CASSPPDRDNNEQFF. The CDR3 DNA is TGTGCCAGCAGCCCCCCGGACAGGGATAACAATGAGCAGTTCTTC.